This T cell receptor beta chain was found in a study of human T cells and chemical hapten exposure. Trimming removed 2 bases from V and 8 bases from J; junction bases left unmatched: 5. CDR1 is SGHTA and CDR2 is FQGNSA in the germline V gene. The CDR3 totals 14 residues. What the library attached to individual cDNA molecules were unique molecular identifiers. In the original analysis: TCRs per sample had a median of approximately 98,000 and ranged from 23,224 to 690,600. TCRdb analysed the RACE reads with MiXCR anew, one entry per CDR3 protein. The V and J calls, along with clone size, are taken from TCRdb and not from the paper's own processing. The sample yields about 89,000 distinct CDR3 sequences, approximately 11% seen once. The sample's time point: patch test 2, 6 weeks after DPC sensitization. Sample treatment: therapeutic diphenylcyclopropenone sensitization with weekly scalp DPC. Donors, patients with alopecia ranging from 18 to 70 years old and judged suitable for DPC, provided samples.

This chain joins TRBV7-2 and TRBJ1-3; 8 nucleotides align to TRBD1. The specimen comprised whole blood, sampled in connection with sensitization to the hapten diphenylcyclopropenone (DPC). The clonotype comes from a man aged 40-55 years with alopecia areata. Some clones in this sample may be carry-over from other donors' samples. CDR3 DNA: TGTGCCAGCAGCTTACAGGGGGCGCGGGACACCATATATTTT. This codes for CASSLQGARDTIYF.